The clone carrying this TCR beta chain was counted at least ten times. No antigen is known for it. The data were taken from a study of identical twins. Findings of the study overall: With beta out-of-frame sequences, excess sharing by twins was weaker. In zero-insertion analyses, partial confounding could arise from invariant MAIT and iNKT cells.

TCRdb re-called the 5' RACE reads with MiXCR, one entry per CDR3 protein. The sample has more than 1.5 million distinct CDR3 sequences, 32% seen once. Germline CDR1 SQVTM, CDR2 ANQGSEA. This CDR3 region has 14 residues. The V end lost 8 bases, the J end lost 1 base, and 18 bases lay between the germline ends. Each donor (without exception) was a healthy Caucasian. The rearrangement joins TRBV29-1 to TRBJ2-7, with TRBD2 as a possible D gene (6 bases). The TCR was taken from a newborn girl in good health. The material sequenced was cord blood. Here the CDR3 reads CSPGELERSYEQYF. DNA for the CDR3: TGCAGCCCGGGGGAGCTTGAAAGGTCCTACGAGCAGTACTTC.